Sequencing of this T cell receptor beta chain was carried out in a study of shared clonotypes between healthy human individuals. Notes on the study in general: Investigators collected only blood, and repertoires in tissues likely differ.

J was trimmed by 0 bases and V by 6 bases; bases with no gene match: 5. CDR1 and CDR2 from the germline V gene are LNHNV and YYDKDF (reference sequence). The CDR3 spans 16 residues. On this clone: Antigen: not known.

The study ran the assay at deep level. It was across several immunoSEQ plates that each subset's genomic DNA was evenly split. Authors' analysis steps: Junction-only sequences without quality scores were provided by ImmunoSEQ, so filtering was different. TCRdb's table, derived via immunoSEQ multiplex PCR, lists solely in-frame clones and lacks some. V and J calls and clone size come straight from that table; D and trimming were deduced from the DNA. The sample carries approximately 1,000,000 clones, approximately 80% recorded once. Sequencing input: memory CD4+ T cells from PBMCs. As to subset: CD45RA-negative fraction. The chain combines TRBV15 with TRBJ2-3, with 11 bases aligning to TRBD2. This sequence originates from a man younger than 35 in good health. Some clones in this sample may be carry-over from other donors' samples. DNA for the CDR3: TGTGCCACCAGTCTAGGACTAGCGGGTAGCACAGATACGCAGTATTTT. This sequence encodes CATSLGLAGSTDTQYF.